The entry below describes one T cell receptor beta chain. Its antigen is unidentified. TCRbeta libraries averaged around 38,000 productive templates per sample. Data came from immunoSEQ multiplex PCR; TCRdb stores just in-frame clones and leaves some out. This table has roughly 10,000 clones, 80% to 95% appearing once. The data originate from a study of STAT3 mutations in large granular lymphocyte leukemia. Study-wide findings and caveats: A small but highly pathogenic clone may have been missed. Treatment regimens differed across patients between samplings. Every T-LGLL patient had at least one immunodominant TCRbeta clonotype.

Germline V gives CDR1 MNHEY, CDR2 SVGAGI. This CDR3 is 14 amino acids long. V lost 5 bases and J lost 4, with 13 bases in between. Sequenced: peripheral blood mononuclear cells. This TCR was recovered from a man aged 55-75 years with T-cell large granular lymphocyte leukemia. Some clones in this sample may be carry-over from other donors' samples. The gene calls are TRBV6-5 and TRBJ2-3, with D perhaps matching TRBD2 (6 bases). The CDR3 protein is CASSRRGPADTQYF. The CDR3 nucleotides are TGTGCCAGCAGTCGGCGGGGCCCGGCAGATACGCAGTATTTT.